This record covers a single T cell receptor (beta chain). The antigen remains unidentified. These data come from a study of T cell repertoires in cytomegalovirus infection. Study-wide background: Signatures in public TCR beta sequences pointed to both CMV infection and matching HLA type.

TCRdb passed the reads through MiXCR, listing each CDR3 protein once. Here the sample spans 680,000 or so distinct CDR3 sequences, approximately 33% being singletons. The CDR3 loop spans 14 amino acids. The germline V gene encodes CDR1 SGHTA and CDR2 FQGNSA. The germline V and J ends were trimmed by 5 bases and 0 bases, with 11 bases remaining between them. The rearrangement joins TRBV7-2 to TRBJ2-7; perhaps TRBD2 as D (6 bases). Here the sequenced sample was cultured PBMCs, taken from culture after CMV antigen stimulation. This TCR derives from a human donor in good health (CMV status not recorded). Some clones in this sample may be carry-over from other donors' samples. CDR3 loop: CASSRYGSSYEQYF. DNA of the CDR3: TGTGCCAGCAGCCGGTACGGGAGCTCCTACGAGCAGTACTTC.